The 31 T cell receptor beta chains given below trace back to one sample, sequenced in a study of cytomegalovirus exposure and HLA in healthy donors. It was with 60 Vbeta and 13 Jbeta primers that the PCR ran. The protocol was immunoSEQ multiplex PCR, while the TCRdb copy is restricted to in-frame clones and leaves out a portion. This table has 100,000 to 150,000 clones, roughly 68% appearing once. The sequenced sample consisted of PBMCs. Receptors originate from a woman aged 50 to 60 in good health and CMV-seropositive.

This clone was detected once. The chain couples TRBV10-1 to TRBJ2-1, with TRBD1 matching 11 bases. This CDR3 is built from 17 residues. Germline CDR1 reads WNHNN; CDR2 reads SYGVQD (reference sequence). The J segment lost 8 bases and the V segment lost 0 bases, leaving 9 bases of the junction unmatched. CDR3 sequence: CASSESKGTGGRDEQFF. The CDR3 nucleotides read TGCGCCAGCAGTGAGTCGAAGGGGACAGGGGGTCGAGATGAGCAGTTCTTC.

The chain has TRBV20-1 and TRBJ2-5, with TRBD2 identical over 7 bases. In germline, CDR1 is DFQATT, CDR2 SNEGSKA (reference sequence). CDR3 length: 10 amino acids. DNA of the CDR3: TGCAGCGCGGGGGTCGAGACCCAGTACTTC. Amino acids: CSAGVETQYF.

The J gene is TRBJ2-1, the V gene TRBV9; 7 positions agree with TRBD2. This CDR3 region has 19 residues. V was pared by 1 base and J by 0 bases, with 13 bases of the junction left unmatched. CDR1 and CDR2 from the germline V gene are SGDLS and YYNGEE. Here the CDR3 reads CASSVSPLGGGSSYNEQFF. Written as DNA, the CDR3 is TGTGCCAGCAGCGTATCTCCCCTGGGCGGGGGTAGCTCCTACAATGAGCAGTTCTTC.

J is TRBJ2-7 and V is TRBV7-9; D is uncertain. This CDR3 spans 15 amino acids. Trimming shortened V by 0 bases and J by 7 bases, and 16 bases separated the two germline ends. In germline, CDR1 is SEHNR, CDR2 FQNEAQ (reference sequence). CDR3 sequence (DNA): TGTGCCAGCAGCTTAGCGGGCGTGCTCTCAGTTGAGCAGTACTTC. Its protein is CASSLAGVLSVEQYF.

This clone was found a few times. The J gene is TRBJ2-3, the V gene TRBV7-2, with 9 bases fitting TRBD2. Germline V gives CDR1 SGHTA, CDR2 FQGNSA. J lost 5 bases, V lost 6 bases, and 6 bases had no gene match. There are 14 residues in the CDR3. The CDR3 nucleotides read TGTGCCAGCAGTAGCGGGGGCACGGGAGATACGCAGTATTTT. It codes for CASSSGGTGDTQYF.

This clone was recorded only once. The chain carries TRBV5-4 and TRBJ2-2; 9 nucleotides line up with TRBD2. This CDR3 comprises 16 residues. Looked up from germline, CDR1 is SGHNT and CDR2 is YYREEE (reference sequence). V lost 6 bases to trimming and J lost 2 bases; unmatched junction nucleotides: 8. The CDR3 loop is CASTGSGGPNTGELFF. The CDR3 bases are TGTGCCAGCACGGGTAGCGGGGGACCTAACACCGGGGAGCTGTTTTTT. Filled out from reference TRBV5-4 and TRBJ2-2, the complete variable domain reads ETGVTQSPTHLIKTRGQQVTLRCSSQSGHNTVSWYQQALGQGPQFIFQYYREEENGRGNFPPRFSGLQFPNYSSELNVNALELDDSALYLCASTGSGGPNTGELFFGEGSRLTVL.

The chain is built from TRBV5-4 and TRBJ1-2, with 10 positions matching TRBD1. Germline loops: CDR1 SGHNT, CDR2 YYREEE (reference sequence). V shed 0 bases and J 4 bases; nucleotides not matched to a gene: 3. The length of the CDR3 is 15 residues. The chain's CDR3 is CASSLEGQGLYGYTF. The DNA of the CDR3 is TGTGCCAGCAGCTTGGAGGGACAGGGGCTCTATGGCTACACCTTC. The full variable domain, in which reference TRBV5-4 and TRBJ1-2 provide the parts outside the CDR3, is ETGVTQSPTHLIKTRGQQVTLRCSSQSGHNTVSWYQQALGQGPQFIFQYYREEENGRGNFPPRFSGLQFPNYSSELNVNALELDDSALYLCASSLEGQGLYGYTFGSGTRLTVV.

V usage is TRBV19 and J usage is TRBJ1-2; D unclear. The germline V gene encodes CDR1 LNHDA and CDR2 SQIVND (reference sequence). This CDR3 region has 13 residues. The V and J ends lost 0 bases and 3 bases respectively, with 5 bases between them. As DNA, the CDR3 is TGTGCCAGTAGTATAGAGGGCTACTATGGCTACACCTTC. This translates into CASSIEGYYGYTF. The full variable domain, with the rest looked up from reference TRBV19 and TRBJ1-2, is DGGITQSPKYLFRKEGQNVTLSCEQNLNHDAMYWYRQDPGQGLRLIYYSQIVNDFQKGDIAEGYSVSREKKESFPLTVTSAQKNPTAFYLCASSIEGYYGYTFGSGTRLTVV.

This clone came up a few times. The CDR3 region is CASSVSTGTRNQPQHF. The CDR3 bases are TGTGCCAGCAGTGTTAGCACAGGGACGCGCAATCAGCCCCAGCATTTT. The gene calls are TRBV5-6 and TRBJ1-5; tentative D call: TRBD1 (6 bases). The germline CDR1 and CDR2 sequences are SGHDT and YYEEEE. CDR3 length: 16 amino acids. Trimming pared 5 bases from V and 2 bases from J, leaving 17 bases between.

The rearrangement joins TRBV4-3 to TRBJ1-5; possible D gene TRBD1, 6 bases. Germline assignment: CDR1 LGHNA and CDR2 YSLEER. The CDR3 sequence is 15 residues long. V lost 0 bases and J lost 6, with 12 bases in between. The CDR3 here is CASSQDSGGRQPQHF. The CDR3 DNA follows: TGCGCCAGCAGCCAAGATAGTGGGGGCCGTCAGCCCCAGCATTTT.

The V call is TRBV12-5, the J call TRBJ2-2, with 11 nucleotides matching TRBD1. The germline V gene encodes CDR1 LGHNT and CDR2 FRNRAP. J gave up 6 bases and V 4 bases, and 4 bases lay outside the gene matches. This CDR3 region has 15 residues. As DNA, the CDR3 is TGTGCTAGTGGTTCGGGACAGGGGGGGTCCGGGGAGCTGTTTTTT. Residues: CASGSGQGGSGELFF.

The chain uses TRBV6-5 and TRBJ2-7, with 9 bases lining up with TRBD1. CDR1 is MNHEY, CDR2 SVGAGI, per germline. The CDR3 sequence is 15 residues long. V lost 5 bases to trimming and J lost 6 bases; unmatched junction nucleotides: 11. The CDR3 sequence: CASSRAGTGKTEQYF. CDR3 coding DNA: TGTGCCAGCAGTCGCGCCGGGACAGGGAAAACCGAGCAGTACTTC.

V gene TRBV6-5 combines with J gene TRBJ2-5, with 10 bases lining up with TRBD2. Germline CDR1 MNHEY, CDR2 SVGAGI. The CDR3 length is 15 residues. V was pared by 6 bases and J by 4 bases, with 8 bases of the junction left unmatched. The CDR3 nucleotides are TGTGCCAGCAGCTACGAGCGGGGGGGCCGAGAGACCCAGTACTTC. It is translated as CASSYERGGRETQYF.

The chain couples TRBV6-6 to TRBJ2-3; maybe TRBD2 (6 bases). CDR1 and CDR2 (germline): MNHNY, SVGAGI (reference sequence). The CDR3 length is 14 residues. Trimming shortened V by 7 bases and J by 2 bases, and 13 bases separated the two germline ends. In DNA, the CDR3 is TGTGCCAGCACCGACGGGAGTAACACAGATACGCAGTATTTT. Protein: CASTDGSNTDTQYF.

The rearrangement uses TRBV7-9 and TRBJ2-7, with D possibly matching TRBD1 (5 bases). There are 15 residues in the CDR3. The V end was cut by 3 bases, the J end by 0 bases, with 12 bases between. Germline assignment: CDR1 SEHNR and CDR2 FQNEAQ (reference sequence). The CDR3 DNA reads TGTGCCAGCAGCTTTCTGGGGCCCCTCTCCTACGAGCAGTACTTC. Translating it yields CASSFLGPLSYEQYF.

The chain couples TRBV14 to TRBJ2-1; 8 bases are shared with TRBD2. J lost 15 bases, V lost 3 bases, and 10 bases had no gene match. CDR3 length equals 13 residues. CDR1 SGHDN and CDR2 FVKESK come from the germline V gene. The CDR3 DNA reads as TGTGCCAGCAGCCAGAATACCGGGACTAGATGGTTCTTC. Translation: CASSQNTGTRWFF.

This clone showed up just a few times. J is TRBJ2-1 and V is TRBV6-1, with D possibly matching TRBD2 (6 bases). V lost 1 base to trimming and J lost 5 bases, with 18 bases between them. Germline V gene sequence: CDR1 MNHNS, CDR2 SASEGT. This CDR3 region has 17 residues. CDR3 in amino acids: CASSEGSGTFSNNEQFF. CDR3 nucleotide sequence: TGTGCCAGCAGTGAAGGTAGCGGCACGTTCTCAAACAATGAGCAGTTCTTC.

The chain joins TRBV27 to TRBJ2-7, with D possibly being TRBD1 (5 bases). CDR3 length: 15 amino acids. CDR1 MNHEY and CDR2 SMNVEV come from the germline V gene (reference sequence). Trimming removed 3 bases at V and 7 bases at J, with 19 bases between. In DNA, the CDR3 is TGTGCCAGCAGTTTCAGGGTCTCACCCGCTGGGGAGCAGTACTTC. As protein: CASSFRVSPAGEQYF.

The chain carries TRBV7-2 and TRBJ2-7; 12 positions agree with TRBD2. V shed 5 bases and J 1 base; nucleotides not matched to a gene: 12. The length of the CDR3 is 18 residues. CDR1 and CDR2 (germline): SGHTA, FQGNSA. The CDR3: CASSRKPSGGAGSYEQYF. In DNA form, the CDR3 reads TGTGCCAGCAGCCGGAAACCTAGCGGGGGGGCCGGGTCCTACGAGCAGTACTTC.

The chain carries TRBV9 and TRBJ1-1; D gene uncertain. Germline lookup yields CDR1 SGDLS and CDR2 YYNGEE. Trimming left V 3 bases short and J 0 bases short, with 12 bases between. The CDR3 spans 15 residues. The CDR3 coding sequence is TGTGCCAGCAGCGCCGGGTGGCAAATGAACACTGAAGCTTTCTTT. Its protein is CASSAGWQMNTEAFF.

This clone was seen a few times. The chain is built from TRBV7-2 and TRBJ2-5; 8 bases fit TRBD1. Trimming removed 4 bases from V and 5 bases from J; junction bases left unmatched: 6. Germline CDR1 SGHTA, CDR2 FQGNSA. CDR3 length: 14 residues. The CDR3 protein is CASSYDRGSETQYF. The CDR3 bases are TGTGCCAGCAGCTACGACAGGGGTAGCGAGACCCAGTACTTC.

The chain is built from TRBV5-1 and TRBJ2-3; D possibly corresponds to TRBD2 (6 bases). Germline assignment: CDR1 SGHRS and CDR2 YFSETQ. This CDR3 has 15 residues. Trimming took off 7 bases at V and 4 bases at J, with 19 bases between the two ends. As DNA, the CDR3 is TGCGCCAGCGGCGACGGGACTTCTACGGCAGATACGCAGTATTTT. It encodes CASGDGTSTADTQYF. Looking up the rest from reference TRBV5-1 and TRBJ2-3 gives the full variable domain: KAGVTQTPRYLIKTRGQQVTLSCSPISGHRSVSWYQQTPGQGLQFLFEYFSETQRNKGNFPGRFSGRQFSNSRSEMNVSTLELGDSALYLCASGDGTSTADTQYFGPGTRLTVL.

This sequence joins TRBV7-8 and TRBJ2-6; D gene ambiguous. CDR3 length equals 14 residues. V lost 5 bases to trimming and J lost 0 bases, with 5 bases between them. The V gene's germline CDR1 is SGHVS and CDR2 FQNEAQ. CDR3 bases: TGTGCCAGCAGCCTCCCCTCTGGGGCCAACGTCCTGACTTTC. Translating gives CASSLPSGANVLTF.

This clone has a handful of counts. The rearrangement links TRBV4-3 to TRBJ2-7; tentative D call: TRBD1 (5 bases). Trimming left V 3 bases short and J 3 bases short, with 6 bases between. Per the germline V gene, CDR1 is LGHNA and CDR2 is YSLEER. The CDR3 is 12 residues long. In nucleotides, the CDR3 is TGCGCCAGCAGCCAGGACAACTACGAGCAGTACTTC. Translation gives CASSQDNYEQYF.

This clone was seen only a few times. The chain links TRBV5-5 to TRBJ2-1, with D perhaps TRBD2 (6 bases). The CDR3 totals 15 residues. Germline CDR1 and CDR2: SGHKS and YYEKEE (reference sequence). The V and J ends lost 0 bases and 9 bases respectively, with 16 bases between them. The CDR3 spells CASSLAGGGNLEQFF. For the CDR3, the DNA is TGTGCCAGCAGCTTGGCCGGCGGAGGGAACCTTGAGCAGTTCTTC.

The J gene is TRBJ1-6, the V gene TRBV7-6; tentative D call: TRBD1 (5 bases). CDR3 length equals 16 residues. CDR1 is SGHVS, CDR2 FNYEAQ, per germline. The germline V and J ends were trimmed by 4 bases and 7 bases, with 17 bases remaining between them. This CDR3 reads CASSSLGGTANSPLHF. The CDR3 DNA reads TGTGCCAGCAGCTCCCTCGGAGGGACGGCCAATTCACCCCTCCACTTT.

The chain couples TRBV6-6 to TRBJ1-2, with 9 bases lining up with TRBD1. The germline gives CDR1 MNHNY, CDR2 SVGAGI (reference sequence). This CDR3 is 15 amino acids long. With 6 bases clipped from V and 6 bases from J, the junction kept 11 bases outside the gene matches. The CDR3 DNA reads TGTGCCAGCAGACACTCGGGACAGGGTCTAAATGGCTACACCTTC. This sequence encodes CASRHSGQGLNGYTF.

The chain joins TRBV7-2 to TRBJ2-7; the match to TRBD2 covers 8 bases. The J segment lost 0 bases and the V segment lost 5 bases, leaving 9 bases of the junction unmatched. The germline gives CDR1 SGHTA, CDR2 FQGNSA. This CDR3 has 16 amino acids. For the CDR3, the DNA is TGTGCCAGCAGCGGGGGGGGAGCGGGGGTCTCCTACGAGCAGTACTTC. This encodes CASSGGGAGVSYEQYF.

This clone occurred a few times. This rearrangement joins TRBV5-1 to TRBJ2-3; 7 nucleotides line up with TRBD2. Germline CDR1 reads SGHRS; CDR2 reads YFSETQ. The length of the CDR3 is 15 residues. V gave up 2 bases and J gave up 1 base; unmatched junction bases: 4. CDR3 sequence: CASSLAGQRTDTQYF. The CDR3 coding sequence is TGCGCCAGCAGCTTAGCGGGGCAGCGCACAGATACGCAGTATTTT.

The rearrangement uses TRBV11-1 and TRBJ2-5; D is possibly TRBD2 (7 bases). V lost 6 bases to trimming and J lost 2 bases, with 16 bases between them. Germline V gives CDR1 SGHAT, CDR2 FQDESV (reference sequence). This CDR3 has 15 amino acids. CDR3 nucleotides: TGTGCCAGCAGAACCTCCGGGGGGCCTCAAGAGACCCAGTACTTC. It encodes CASRTSGGPQETQYF.

This clone has just one count. Here the CDR3 reads CASSLWARGSEAFF. CDR3 bases: TGTGCCAGCAGTCTTTGGGCTAGGGGCTCTGAAGCTTTCTTT. The gene calls are TRBV2 and TRBJ1-1; perhaps TRBD1 as D (5 bases). Germline V gene lookup returns CDR1 SNHLY and CDR2 FYNNEI. The CDR3 sequence is 14 residues long. The V end lost 5 bases, the J end lost 6 bases, and 16 bases lay between the germline ends.